The TCR beta chain under discussion was sequenced for a study of blood T cell repertoires in COVID-19. About the study: Material from acute and convalescent COVID-19 was sourced from the United States, Italy and Spain. T cells, B-cell-depleted T cells, or PBMCs supplied cDNA or gDNA.

The count of this clone is one. In the authors' workflow: From reference gene primer amplification, estimates of nucleated cell counts were derived. Assay: immunoSEQ multiplex PCR; the TCRdb copy retains only in-frame clones and omits some. V, J and clone size reflect that table, while D and trimming were determined from the DNA. Of 65,000 to 75,000 clones in the sample, around 82% are singletons; the top ten hold less than 20%. Between the trimmed V and J ends, which lost 7 bases and 0 bases, there was a span of 13 bases. Germline V gene data show CDR1 as SNHLY and CDR2 as FYNNEI. CDR3 length equals 14 residues.

Sequencing input: peripheral blood. V usage is TRBV2 and J usage is TRBJ2-7, with D maybe TRBD1 (5 bases). This clonotype was obtained from a human donor in a cohort sampled during active COVID-19. In nucleotides, the CDR3 is TGTGCCAGCAACCCGACAGTTAGCTCCTACGAGCAGTACTTC. Protein product: CASNPTVSSYEQYF. Full variable domain (rest looked up from reference TRBV2 and TRBJ2-7): EPEVTQTPSHQVTQMGQEVILRCVPISNHLYFYWYRQILGQKVEFLVSFYNNEISEKSEIFDDQFSVERPDGSNFTLKIRSTKLEDSAMYFCASNPTVSSYEQYFGPGTRLTVT.